The source of this T cell receptor beta chain is a study of T cell repertoires in cytomegalovirus infection. Background on the study: HLA-B-restricted CMV epitopes that are well studied, plus recently identified HLA-C-restricted ones, were used by the study. Both a matching HLA type and CMV infection were indicated by public TCR beta signatures. Study results and limitations: HLA-C-restricted TCR beta clonotypes specific for CMV led the ex vivo response. Of the TCR beta families, the public ones yielded a cumulative frequency that identified carriers of CMV plus the relevant HLA.

TCRdb ran MiXCR on the reads and lists one entry per CDR3 protein. This table has 650,000 to 900,000 distinct CDR3 sequences, around 29% appearing once. Concerning this clonotype itself: Its target is unknown.

From germline, CDR1 is SQVTM and CDR2 ANQGSEA. V was cut by 7 bases and J by 4 bases, with 17 bases left in between. The CDR3 runs to 14 residues. Sequenced material: cultured CD8+ T cells from PBMCs, taken from culture after CMV antigen stimulation. The chain has TRBV29-1 and TRBJ2-1, with a possible D match to TRBD2 (7 bases). The clonotype comes from a human donor in good health (CMV status not recorded). Some clones in this sample may be carry-over from other donors' samples. CDR3 nucleotide sequence: TGCAGCGGGGGGGGGGCTAACTTTTACAATGAGCAGTTCTTC. Protein: CSGGGANFYNEQFF.